The entry that follows covers one TCR beta chain sequence. Looked up from germline, CDR1 is ENHRY and CDR2 is SYGVKD. The CDR3 runs 13 residues. V dropped 10 bases and J dropped 5; count of bases not matched to a gene: 10. The data were obtained in a study of spatial heterogeneity in lung cancer. The presence of a unique molecular identifier marked each TCR cDNA molecule. TCRdb used MiXCR to reprocess the 5' RACE reads, holding one entry per CDR3 protein. This table has 45,000 or so distinct CDR3 sequences, 10% to 15% appearing once. Stated time point: sample taken at primary tumor resection. Unsorted tumor, nontumor lung tissue or cryopreserved PBMC supplied the whole RNA. The donors, 70 or so patients with untreated early-stage non-small cell lung cancer, provided the samples.

Sequencing was performed on PBMCs, taken at surgery. This sequence was found in a female donor with early-stage non-small cell lung cancer. The chain has TRBV10-3 and TRBJ2-7, with TRBD2 matching over 8 bases. The chain's CDR3 is CATRIAGHHEQYF. DNA for the CDR3: TGTGCCACCAGGATAGCGGGGCACCACGAGCAGTACTTC.